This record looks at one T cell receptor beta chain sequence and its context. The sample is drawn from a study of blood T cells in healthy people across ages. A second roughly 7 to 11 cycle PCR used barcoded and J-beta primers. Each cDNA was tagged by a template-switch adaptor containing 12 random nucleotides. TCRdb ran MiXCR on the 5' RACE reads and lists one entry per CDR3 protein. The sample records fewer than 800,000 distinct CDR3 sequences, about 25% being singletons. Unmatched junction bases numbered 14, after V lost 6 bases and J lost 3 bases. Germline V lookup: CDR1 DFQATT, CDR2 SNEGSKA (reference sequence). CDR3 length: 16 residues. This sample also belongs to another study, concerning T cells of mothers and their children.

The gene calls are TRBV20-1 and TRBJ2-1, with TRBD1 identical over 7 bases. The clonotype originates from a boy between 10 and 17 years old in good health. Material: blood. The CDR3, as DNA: TGCAGTGCACGGAACCCCACAGGGGACAACTACAATGAGCAGTTCTTC. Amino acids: CSARNPTGDNYNEQFF.